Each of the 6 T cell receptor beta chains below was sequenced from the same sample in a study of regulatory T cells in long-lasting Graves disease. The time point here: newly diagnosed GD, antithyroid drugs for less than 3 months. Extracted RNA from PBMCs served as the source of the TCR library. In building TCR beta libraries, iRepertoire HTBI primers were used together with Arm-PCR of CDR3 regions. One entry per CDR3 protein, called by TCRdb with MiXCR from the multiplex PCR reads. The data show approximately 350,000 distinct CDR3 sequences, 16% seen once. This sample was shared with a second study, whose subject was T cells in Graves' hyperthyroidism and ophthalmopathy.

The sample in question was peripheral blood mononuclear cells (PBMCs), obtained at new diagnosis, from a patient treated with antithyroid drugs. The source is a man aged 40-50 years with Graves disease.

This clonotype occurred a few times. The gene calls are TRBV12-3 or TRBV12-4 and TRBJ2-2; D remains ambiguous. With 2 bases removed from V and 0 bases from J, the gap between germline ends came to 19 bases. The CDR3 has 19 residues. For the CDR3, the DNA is TGTGCCAGCAGTTTACCCCTACCACCCCTCAGCGCGAACACCGGGGAGCTGTTTTTT. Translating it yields CASSLPLPPLSANTGELFF.

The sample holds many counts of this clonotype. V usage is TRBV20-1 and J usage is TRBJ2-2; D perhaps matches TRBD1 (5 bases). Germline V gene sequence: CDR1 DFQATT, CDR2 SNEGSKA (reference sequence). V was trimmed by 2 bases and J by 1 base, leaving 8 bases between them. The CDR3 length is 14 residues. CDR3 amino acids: CSARITGNTGELFF. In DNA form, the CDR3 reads TGCAGTGCTAGAATTACAGGGAACACCGGGGAGCTGTTTTTT.

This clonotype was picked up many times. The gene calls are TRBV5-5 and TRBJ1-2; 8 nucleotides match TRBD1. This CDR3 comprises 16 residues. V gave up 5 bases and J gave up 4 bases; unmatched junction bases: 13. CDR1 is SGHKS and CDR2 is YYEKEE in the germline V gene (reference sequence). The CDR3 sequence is CASSYRDRTSSYGYTF. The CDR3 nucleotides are TGTGCCAGCAGTTACCGGGACAGGACATCTAGCTATGGCTACACCTTC. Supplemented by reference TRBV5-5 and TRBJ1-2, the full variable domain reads DAGVTQSPTHLIKTRGQQVTLRCSPISGHKSVSWYQQVLGQGPQFIFQYYEKEERGRGNFPDRFSARQFPNYSSELNVNALLLGDSALYLCASSYRDRTSSYGYTFGSGTRLTVV.

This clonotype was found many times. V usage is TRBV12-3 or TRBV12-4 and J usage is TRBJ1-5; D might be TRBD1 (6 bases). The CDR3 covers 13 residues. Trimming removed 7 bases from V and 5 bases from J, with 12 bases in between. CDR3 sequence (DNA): TGTGCCAGCAAACAGGGTAGGGATCAGCCCCAGCATTTT. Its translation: CASKQGRDQPQHF.

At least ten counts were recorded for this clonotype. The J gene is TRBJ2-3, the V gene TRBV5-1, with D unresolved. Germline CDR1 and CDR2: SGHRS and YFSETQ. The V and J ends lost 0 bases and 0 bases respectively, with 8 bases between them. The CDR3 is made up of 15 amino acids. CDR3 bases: TGCGCCAGCAGCTTGGAATGGGGTAGCACAGATACGCAGTATTTT. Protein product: CASSLEWGSTDTQYF.

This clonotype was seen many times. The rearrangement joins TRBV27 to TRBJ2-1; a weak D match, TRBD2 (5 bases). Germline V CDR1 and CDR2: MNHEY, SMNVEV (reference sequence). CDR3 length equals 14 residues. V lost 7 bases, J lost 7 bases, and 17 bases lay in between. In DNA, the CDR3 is TGTGCCAGCACCCCCGGCCTGGGCGGGAATGAGCAGTTCTTC. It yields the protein CASTPGLGGNEQFF.